The rows below give T cell receptor beta chains drawn from one sample of a study of blood T cell repertoires in COVID-19. Sequencing used immunoSEQ multiplex PCR; TCRdb keeps in-frame clones, though not all of them. The sample carries 85,000 to 100,000 clones, around 85% recorded once. Sequenced sample: peripheral blood. The receptors come from a woman aged 55-75 years with acute or convalescent COVID-19. The CDR3 runs from the conserved cysteine through the conserved F or W. Clone size appears in some rows only: once, few, many, or a class for an expanded clone.

j_call v_call clone_size cdr3_aa
TRBJ1-2 TRBV19 NA CASSPNSDRARGYTF
TRBJ2-2 TRBV7-3 NA CASSKETGELFF
TRBJ1-2 TRBV15 NA CATSRLQGNEGYTF
TRBJ2-3 TRBV11-1 NA CASSTETGTQYF
TRBJ1-5 TRBV28 NA CASSLSRGSQPQHF
TRBJ2-7 TRBV5-5 NA CASSLASGEGIVYEQYF
TRBJ1-4 TRBV6-5 NA CASRARTGEHEKLFF
TRBJ2-5 TRBV7-3 NA CASSPNWGETQYF
TRBJ1-5 TRBV6-2/TRBV6-3 once CASSYSGQGQPQHF
TRBJ1-1 TRBV29-1 NA CSVGPPGNTEAFF
TRBJ2-4 TRBV27 NA CASSPEDRLAKNIQYF
TRBJ2-7 TRBV19 NA CASSRDREQYF
TRBJ1-1 TRBV2 once CASALDRGLNTEAFF
TRBJ2-5 TRBV18 once CASSPPSGGETQYF
TRBJ2-2 TRBV7-3 NA CASSPTGVGTGELFF
TRBJ1-5 TRBV2 once CASSEIGNQPQHF
TRBJ1-4 TRBV28 once CASSTDRGLEKLFF
TRBJ2-2 TRBV4-1 NA CASSQELAGVTGELFF
TRBJ1-6 TRBV28 NA CASRLDRAYNSPLHF
TRBJ2-3 TRBV14 NA CASSILVVRQGARDTQYF
TRBJ2-2 TRBV7-2 NA CASNRDYYTGELFF
TRBJ1-2 TRBV7-2 NA CASSLAGQGSYGYTF
TRBJ1-2 TRBV21-1 NA CASNPPIAWGGRSHSNYGYTF
TRBJ1-4 TRBV3-1/TRBV3-2 NA CASSPYGTFSEKLFF
TRBJ1-5 TRBV4-1 NA CASSQADFIGGGYQPQHF
TRBJ2-3 TRBV7-2 few CASSFQGYTDTQYF
TRBJ1-1 TRBV19 once CASSIDWGLDTEAFF
TRBJ1-1 TRBV19 NA CASSSSGTGGARSGAFF
TRBJ2-1 TRBV7-6 NA CASSSNYRVSNEQFF
TRBJ1-4 TRBV12-3/TRBV12-4 NA CASTPEVSEKLFF
TRBJ1-2 TRBV28 NA CASSAVGVLRGYTF
TRBJ1-1 TRBV28 NA CASSLNYILNTEAFF
TRBJ1-5 TRBV19 NA CASRALGGGARSNQPQHF
TRBJ2-3 TRBV4-3 NA CASSQELLPDTQYF
TRBJ1-5 TRBV5-6 NA CASSLQGSNQPQHF
TRBJ2-1 TRBV5-4 few CASSTGTGPRRNEQFF
TRBJ1-5 TRBV9 NA CASSVGHGVDNQPQHF
TRBJ1-5 TRBV19 NA CASSMNTHSNQPQHF
TRBJ1-2 TRBV28 NA CASSAPSWFSYGYTF
TRBJ2-3 TRBV10-2 NA CASSEPAGADTQYF
TRBJ2-7 TRBV21-1 NA CASSKEADEQYF
TRBJ2-2 TRBV1 NA CTSTYPDRGFFGGELFF
TRBJ1-3 TRBV4-2 NA CASSQRQAISGNTIYF
TRBJ1-2 TRBV20-1 NA CSASDGRKDGYTF
TRBJ1-2 TRBV7-3 NA CASSLGSANYGYTF
TRBJ1-6 TRBV19 NA CASSISGRDSPLHF
TRBJ1-2 TRBV2 NA CASTDQGYGYTF
TRBJ2-2 TRBV6-5 NA CASSYSGTGATGELFF
TRBJ1-2 TRBV7-2 NA CASSLAGQGRGYTF
TRBJ1-2 TRBV6-5 few CASSRVPNYGYTF
TRBJ1-4 TRBV5-1 NA CASSLTDPGTTNEKLFF